This TCR beta chain was sequenced during a study of CD8 T cells in ankylosing spondylitis. Study-wide findings and caveats: There was reportedly significant enrichment of clones that were disease-linked in matched ankylosing spondylitis synovial fluid. Reactive arthritis synovial fluid and blood were previously reported to contain some motif variants. Peripheral blood held disease-linked clones only at relatively low frequency, and these were CD8+. One TCR beta motif, made up of under ten highly homologous variants, appeared characteristic of ankylosing spondylitis blood.

The CDR3 extends over 14 amino acids. The germline V gene has CDR1 MGHRA and CDR2 YSYEKL. Trimming stripped 4 bases from V and 9 bases from J, with 16 bases between. Quantitative molecular-barcoded 5'-RACE generated the TCR beta libraries. TCRdb called the 5' RACE reads again in MiXCR, with one record for every CDR3 protein. The sample lists roughly 700,000 distinct CDR3 sequences, around 17% occurring once. With regard to this clonotype: Its specificity is not known.

The chain carries TRBV4-1 and TRBJ2-1; D remains unclear. Sequencing used blood, either unsorted or a sorted T cell fraction (not recorded which). The source of this sequence is a male donor with ankylosing spondylitis. In DNA, the CDR3 is TGCGCCAGCAGCCCGACGTCCCTTATAAGTGAGCAGTTCTTC. It is translated as CASSPTSLISEQFF.